One sample yielded the 18 T cell receptor beta chains listed below, sequenced in a study of sequential checkpoint blockade in melanoma. Method: immunoSEQ multiplex PCR; TCRdb's copy keeps in-frame clones and lacks some. The sample lists several thousand clones, 39% seen once, with approximately 9% in the top ten. Treatment defined: randomized to nivolumab then ipilimumab (arm A) or the reverse (arm B). The sample in question was tumor tissue (inferred from file names), obtained from a patient given nivolumab and ipilimumab in sequence. These receptors were taken from a human donor with melanoma.

Only a few counts were recorded for this clone. The V call is TRBV14, the J call TRBJ1-2; 8 bases agree with TRBD1. The CDR3 consists of 16 residues. CDR1 is SGHDN, CDR2 FVKESK, per germline. V was clipped by 4 bases and J by 5 bases; unmatched bases: 12. CDR3 sequence reads: CASSPWTGRREYGYTF. The CDR3 DNA reads as TGTGCCAGCAGCCCGTGGACAGGGAGGAGGGAGTATGGCTACACCTTC.

The V call is TRBV9, the J call TRBJ1-3; 8 bases map to TRBD1. The CDR3 totals 15 residues. V trimming: 0 bases; J trimming: 4 bases; junction bases outside the gene matches: 3. Germline V lookup: CDR1 SGDLS, CDR2 YYNGEE. CDR3 sequence: CASSVGGQGGNTIYF. The CDR3, as DNA: TGTGCCAGCAGCGTAGGTGGACAGGGAGGAAACACCATATATTTT.

For the CDR3, the DNA is TGTGCCAGCAGCTTTTACGGAGGGTCGGAGACCCAGTACTTC. This translates into CASSFYGGSETQYF. The chain has TRBV9 and TRBJ2-5; a possible D gene is TRBD2 (6 bases). Germline-derived CDR1 and CDR2 are SGDLS and YYNGEE. The CDR3 covers 14 residues. Trimming took off 4 bases at V and 5 bases at J, with 15 bases between the two ends.

The chain recombines TRBV27 with TRBJ2-7; tentatively, D is TRBD2 (5 bases). Looked up from germline, CDR1 is MNHEY and CDR2 is SMNVEV (reference sequence). CDR3 length: 13 amino acids. Trimming left V 2 bases short and J 4 bases short, with 9 bases between. The CDR3 reads CASSLVSGYEQYF. The CDR3 DNA follows: TGTGCCAGCAGTTTAGTCTCGGGATACGAGCAGTACTTC.

The chain has TRBV19 and TRBJ2-2, with 8 bases fitting TRBD1. The CDR3 spans 15 residues. Germline values: CDR1 LNHDA, CDR2 SQIVND (reference sequence). V lost 3 bases, J lost 2 bases, and 2 bases stayed unmatched. CDR3 coding DNA: TGTGCCAGTAGTATGACAGGGGCCAACACCGGGGAGCTGTTTTTT. Amino acid sequence: CASSMTGANTGELFF.

This clone was counted only a few times. The chain employs TRBV15 and TRBJ2-1, with 10 bases that match TRBD1. J gave up 6 bases and V 4 bases, and 3 bases lay outside the gene matches. Germline V gene lookup returns CDR1 LNHNV and CDR2 YYDKDF (reference sequence). The CDR3 contains 14 residues. CDR3 residues: CATSTRQGANEQFF. The CDR3 DNA reads TGTGCCACCAGCACCAGACAGGGGGCCAATGAGCAGTTCTTC. Full variable domain (rest looked up from reference TRBV15 and TRBJ2-1): DAMVIQNPRYQVTQFGKPVTLSCSQTLNHNVMYWYQQKSSQAPKLLFHYYDKDFNNEADTPDNFQSRRPNTSFCFLDIRSPGLGDTAMYLCATSTRQGANEQFFGPGTRLTVL.

This clone qualifies as medium-sized. This chain links TRBV11-3 with TRBJ2-5; 7 nucleotides match TRBD1. CDR1 is SGHNT and CDR2 is YENEEA in the germline V gene. With 2 bases clipped from V and 2 bases from J, the junction kept 5 bases outside the gene matches. The CDR3 is 15 residues long. For the CDR3, the DNA is TGTGCCAGCAGCTTAACGGGACAGCCGCAAGAGACCCAGTACTTC. Its translation: CASSLTGQPQETQYF.

This sequence joins TRBV14 and TRBJ2-1; D may be TRBD2 (5 bases). CDR3 size: 12 residues. Deletions cut 6 bases from V and 3 bases from J, with 6 bases between. From germline, CDR1 is SGHDN and CDR2 FVKESK. The CDR3 bases are TGTGCCAGCAGTCGGGACTACAATGAGCAGTTCTTC. Residues: CASSRDYNEQFF.

Within the sample, this clone is medium-sized. This chain links TRBV9 with TRBJ1-1, with D unclear. Germline V gene lookup returns CDR1 SGDLS and CDR2 YYNGEE. The V end was cut by 4 bases, the J end by 3 bases, with 13 bases between. This CDR3 has 14 amino acids. The CDR3 reads CASSPTPGYTEAFF. The CDR3 coding sequence is TGTGCCAGCAGCCCGACCCCGGGGTACACTGAAGCTTTCTTT.

Relative to its sample, this clone is medium-sized. The V and J genes are TRBV1 and TRBJ2-1; the tabulated D call, TRBD1, remains unverified against the DNA. TRBV1 is noted as a pseudogene. The CDR3 totals 20 residues. CDR3 coding DNA: TGCGCCAGCAGCCAAGAGATAATTGTTAAGGGACAGGGGGCTTACAATGAGCAGTTCTTC. Its protein is CASSQEIIVKGQGAYNEQFF.

The chain is built from TRBV2 and TRBJ2-7, with D maybe TRBD1 (5 bases). Per the germline V gene, CDR1 is SNHLY and CDR2 is FYNNEI. The CDR3 covers 12 residues. V was trimmed by 5 bases and J by 3 bases, leaving 8 bases between them. CDR3 in amino acids: CASSTTDYEQYF. In nucleotides, the CDR3 is TGTGCCAGCAGTACGACAGACTACGAGCAGTACTTC.

Relative to its sample, this clone is medium-sized. This chain links TRBV14 with TRBJ1-1, with 7 bases matching TRBD1. The germline V gene encodes CDR1 SGHDN and CDR2 FVKESK. This CDR3 is 14 amino acids long. V gave up 2 bases and J gave up 5 bases; unmatched junction bases: 5. The CDR3: CASSQSGGRTEAFF. Written as DNA, the CDR3 is TGTGCCAGCAGCCAATCAGGGGGTCGGACTGAAGCTTTCTTT.

This sequence joins TRBV5-1 and TRBJ1-5; no clear D gene. This CDR3 contains 15 residues. Germline V gene data show CDR1 as SGHRS and CDR2 as YFSETQ. The V and J ends lost 1 base and 3 bases respectively, with 11 bases between them. CDR3 coding DNA: TGCGCCAGCAGCTTGATCTCGGGTTTCAATCAGCCCCAGCATTTT. Residues: CASSLISGFNQPQHF.

This clone has a count of ten or more. The chain is built from TRBV11-1 and TRBJ2-7, with 7 bases aligning to TRBD2. V dropped 6 bases and J dropped 7; count of bases not matched to a gene: 12. CDR1 and CDR2 from the germline V gene are SGHAT and FQDESV (reference sequence). This CDR3 is 14 amino acids long. CDR3 amino acids: CASRHSFAGEEQYF. CDR3 in DNA: TGTGCCAGCAGACATTCCTTTGCGGGAGAAGAGCAGTACTTC. Full variable domain (rest looked up from reference TRBV11-1 and TRBJ2-7): EAEVAQSPRYKITEKSQAVAFWCDPISGHATLYWYRQILGQGPELLVQFQDESVVDDSQLPKDRFSAERLKGVDSTLKIQPAELGDSAMYLCASRHSFAGEEQYFGPGTRLTVT.

The chain carries TRBV5-1 and TRBJ2-7, with TRBD2 matching 9 bases. The CDR3 extends over 14 amino acids. CDR1 and CDR2 from the germline V gene are SGHRS and YFSETQ. After removal of 0 bases from V and 5 bases from J, the junction contained 3 bases not matched to a gene. The CDR3 reads CASSLGRTSDEQYF. CDR3 DNA sequence: TGCGCCAGCAGCTTGGGTAGGACTAGCGACGAGCAGTACTTC.

This chain links TRBV27 with TRBJ2-3, with D tentatively TRBD2 (5 bases). V was pared by 0 bases and J by 2 bases, with 30 bases between. The germline V gene has CDR1 MNHEY and CDR2 SMNVEV (reference sequence). The CDR3 runs to 22 residues. The CDR3: CASSLSGRGVVQQRRHTDTQYF. The DNA for the CDR3 is TGTGCCAGCAGTTTATCCGGCCGGGGTGTGGTACAACAAAGACGGCACACAGATACGCAGTATTTT.

The chain joins TRBV27 to TRBJ2-7; the D is unclear. Trimming cost V 5 bases and J 7 bases, with 15 bases left between them. This CDR3 has 13 residues. Looked up from germline, CDR1 is MNHEY and CDR2 is SMNVEV (reference sequence). CDR3 in DNA: TGTGCCAGCAGTACCTCCGAGCGCCGGGAGCAGTACTTC. Protein: CASSTSERREQYF.

The J gene is TRBJ2-1, the V gene TRBV14; no clear D. The CDR3 extends over 17 amino acids. Germline loops: CDR1 SGHDN, CDR2 FVKESK. V shed 3 bases and J shed 2 bases, with 17 bases lying between them. The CDR3 spells CASSHWQVPFPYNEQFF. The CDR3, as DNA: TGTGCCAGCAGCCATTGGCAAGTCCCCTTCCCCTACAATGAGCAGTTCTTC. Using reference TRBV14 and TRBJ2-1 for the parts outside the CDR3, the full variable domain is EAGVTQFPSHSVIEKGQTVTLRCDPISGHDNLYWYRRVMGKEIKFLLHFVKESKQDESGMPNNRFLAERTGGTYSTLKVQPAELEDSGVYFCASSHWQVPFPYNEQFFGPGTRLTVL.